The 6 T cell receptor beta chains below were found in one sample sequenced in a study of T cells expressing NK-cell markers. TCRdb re-called the 5' RACE reads; every CDR3 protein appears as one record, without DNA. Its table lists a few hundred thousand distinct CDR3 sequences. Sample: blood T cells: a sorted CD56 or NKG2C T cell subset, CD4+ or CD8+ T cells, or bulk PBMC T cells (not recorded which). The receptors stem from a man aged 18 to 29 in good health.

This chain's CDR3 is CASSQGGDRGQETQYF. The chain carries TRBV4-1 and TRBJ2-5. Germline assignment: CDR1 MGHRA and CDR2 YSYEKL. The CDR3 totals 16 residues.

The chain joins TRBV29-1 to TRBJ2-7; TCRdb's assignment of TRBD1 cannot be checked, as there is no DNA. The germline V gene encodes CDR1 SQVTM and CDR2 ANQGSEA. The CDR3 runs to 12 residues. Here the CDR3 reads CSVGQGFYEQYF.

The gene calls are TRBV20-1 and TRBJ2-1; the TRBD2 assignment by TCRdb is unverifiable without DNA. This CDR3 contains 14 residues. Germline CDR1 is DFQATT and CDR2 is SNEGSKA (reference sequence). Here the CDR3 reads CSARGGGDTKMQFF.

This sequence joins TRBV7-9 and TRBJ1-2. From germline, CDR1 is SEHNR and CDR2 FQNEAQ (reference sequence). This CDR3 has 14 amino acids. Here the CDR3 reads CASSLATDNYGYTF.

The rearrangement links TRBV7-9 to TRBJ2-3; TCRdb reports TRBD1, a call that lacks DNA to check it against. The CDR3 is 13 residues long. Germline V gives CDR1 SEHNR, CDR2 FQNEAQ (reference sequence). CDR3 in amino acids: CASQGHLRDTQYF. Combining the CDR3 with reference TRBV7-9 and TRBJ2-3 gives the whole variable domain DTGVSQNPRHKITKRGQNVTFRCDPISEHNRLYWYRQTLGQGPEFLTYFQNEAQLEKSRLLSDRFSAERPKGSFSTLEIQRTEQGDSAMYLCASQGHLRDTQYFGPGTRLTVL.

V gene TRBV29-1 combines with J gene TRBJ2-3; the D gene TCRdb calls, TRBD1, cannot be checked with no DNA. This CDR3 is 11 amino acids long. CDR1 and CDR2 from the germline V gene are SQVTM and ANQGSEA. The chain's CDR3 is CSVEGGGTQYF.